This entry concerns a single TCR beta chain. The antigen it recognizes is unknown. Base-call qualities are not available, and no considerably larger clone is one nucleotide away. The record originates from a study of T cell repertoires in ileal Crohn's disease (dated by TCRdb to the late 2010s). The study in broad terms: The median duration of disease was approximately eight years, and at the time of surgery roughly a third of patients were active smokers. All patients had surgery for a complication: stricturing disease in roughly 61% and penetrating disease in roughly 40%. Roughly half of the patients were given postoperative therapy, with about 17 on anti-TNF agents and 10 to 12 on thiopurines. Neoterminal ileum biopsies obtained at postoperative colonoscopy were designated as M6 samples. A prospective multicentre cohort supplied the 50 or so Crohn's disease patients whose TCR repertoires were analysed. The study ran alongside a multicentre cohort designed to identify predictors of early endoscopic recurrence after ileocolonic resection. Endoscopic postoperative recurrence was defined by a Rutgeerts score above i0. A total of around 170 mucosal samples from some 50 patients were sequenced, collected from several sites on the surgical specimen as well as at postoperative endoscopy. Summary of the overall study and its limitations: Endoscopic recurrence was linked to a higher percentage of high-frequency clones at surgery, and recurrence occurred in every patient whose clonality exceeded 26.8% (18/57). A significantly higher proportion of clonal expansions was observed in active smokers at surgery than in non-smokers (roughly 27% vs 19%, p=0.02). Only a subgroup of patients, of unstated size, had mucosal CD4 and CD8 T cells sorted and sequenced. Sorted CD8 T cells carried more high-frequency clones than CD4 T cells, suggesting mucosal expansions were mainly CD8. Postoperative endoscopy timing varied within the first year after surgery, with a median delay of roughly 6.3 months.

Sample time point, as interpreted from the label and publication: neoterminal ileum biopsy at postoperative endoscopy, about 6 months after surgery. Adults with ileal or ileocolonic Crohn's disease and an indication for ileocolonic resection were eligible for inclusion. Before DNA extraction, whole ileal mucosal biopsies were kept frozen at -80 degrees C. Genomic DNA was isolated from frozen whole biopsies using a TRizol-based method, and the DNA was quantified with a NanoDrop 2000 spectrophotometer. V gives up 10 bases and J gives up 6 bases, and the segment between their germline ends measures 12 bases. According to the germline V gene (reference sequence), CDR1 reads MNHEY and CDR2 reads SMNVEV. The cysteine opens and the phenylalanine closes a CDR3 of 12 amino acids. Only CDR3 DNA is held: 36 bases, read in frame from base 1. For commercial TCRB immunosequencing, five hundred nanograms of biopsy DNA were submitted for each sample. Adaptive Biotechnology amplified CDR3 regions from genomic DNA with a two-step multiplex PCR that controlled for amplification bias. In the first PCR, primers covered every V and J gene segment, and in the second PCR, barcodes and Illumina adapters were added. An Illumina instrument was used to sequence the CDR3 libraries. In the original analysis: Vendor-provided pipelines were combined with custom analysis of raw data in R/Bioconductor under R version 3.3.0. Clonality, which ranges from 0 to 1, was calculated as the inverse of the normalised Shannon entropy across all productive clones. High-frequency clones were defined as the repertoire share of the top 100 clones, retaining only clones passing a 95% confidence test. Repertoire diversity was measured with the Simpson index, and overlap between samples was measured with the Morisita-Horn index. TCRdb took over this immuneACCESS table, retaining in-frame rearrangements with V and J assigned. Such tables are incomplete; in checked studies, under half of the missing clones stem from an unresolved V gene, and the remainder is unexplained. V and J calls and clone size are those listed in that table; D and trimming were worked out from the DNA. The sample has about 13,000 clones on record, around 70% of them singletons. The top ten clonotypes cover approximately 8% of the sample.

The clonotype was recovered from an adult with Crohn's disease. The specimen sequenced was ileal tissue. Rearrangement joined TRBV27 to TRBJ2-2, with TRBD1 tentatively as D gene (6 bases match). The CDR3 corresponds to CATKRTAGELFF. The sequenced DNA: TGTGCCACCAAAAGGACAGCCGGGGAGCTGTTTTTT.